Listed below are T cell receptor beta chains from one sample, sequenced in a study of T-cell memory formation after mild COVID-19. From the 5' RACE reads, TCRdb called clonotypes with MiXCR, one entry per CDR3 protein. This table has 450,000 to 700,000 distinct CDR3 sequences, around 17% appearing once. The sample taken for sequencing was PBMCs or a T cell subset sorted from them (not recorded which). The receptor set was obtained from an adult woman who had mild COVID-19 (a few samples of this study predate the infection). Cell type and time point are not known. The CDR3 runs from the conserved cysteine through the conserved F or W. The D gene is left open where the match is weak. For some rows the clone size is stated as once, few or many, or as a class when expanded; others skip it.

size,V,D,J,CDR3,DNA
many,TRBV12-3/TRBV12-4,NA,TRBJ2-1,CASSQTERGTLNEQFF,TGTGCCAGCAGCCAAACGGAGAGGGGTACCCTAAATGAGCAGTTCTTC
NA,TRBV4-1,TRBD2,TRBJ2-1,CASSQREGSNEQFF,TGCGCCAGCAGCCAGCGGGAGGGCAGCAATGAGCAGTTCTTC
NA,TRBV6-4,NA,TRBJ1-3,CAGPGNTIYF,TGTGCCGGGCCCGGAAACACCATATATTTT
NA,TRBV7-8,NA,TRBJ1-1,CASSPRTVVGEAFF,TGTGCCAGCAGCCCGAGGACAGTGGTGGGGGAAGCTTTCTTT
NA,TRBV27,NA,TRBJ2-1,CASSFKSGTLGNEQFF,TGTGCCAGCAGTTTCAAATCCGGGACGCTGGGAAATGAGCAGTTCTTC
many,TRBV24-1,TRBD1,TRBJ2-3,CATSGGTGGLPSTDTQYF,TGTGCCACCAGTGGGGGGACAGGGGGGCTACCCAGCACAGATACGCAGTATTTT
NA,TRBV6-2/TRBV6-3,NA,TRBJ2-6,CASSHLGAGANVLTF,TGTGCCAGCAGCCACTTGGGCGCCGGGGCCAACGTCCTGACTTTC
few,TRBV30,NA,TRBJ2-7,CAWNIGGKAQYF,TGTGCCTGGAATATCGGGGGCAAGGCACAGTACTTC
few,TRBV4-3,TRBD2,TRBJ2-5,CASSHFPGLAASETQYF,TGCGCCAGCAGCCACTTCCCGGGACTAGCGGCCTCAGAGACCCAGTACTTC
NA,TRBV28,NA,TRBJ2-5,CASSLVLGTQYF,TGTGCCAGCAGTTTGGTCCTAGGGACCCAGTACTTC
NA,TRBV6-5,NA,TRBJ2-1,CASSLTEPAFFEIRQFF,TGTGCCAGCAGTCTCACCGAACCCGCTTTTTTTGAGATTCGGCAGTTCTTC
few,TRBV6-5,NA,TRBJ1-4,CASTASGTANEKLFF,TGTGCCAGCACTGCCTCCGGGACTGCGAATGAAAAACTGTTTTTT
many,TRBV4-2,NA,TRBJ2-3,CASSQAVLPTDTQYF,TGTGCCAGCAGCCAAGCCGTCCTCCCCACAGATACGCAGTATTTT
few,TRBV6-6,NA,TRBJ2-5,CASAKGYQETQYF,TGTGCCAGCGCCAAGGGCTACCAAGAGACCCAGTACTTC
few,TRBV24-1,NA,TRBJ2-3,CATADRGGTTDTQYF,TGTGCCACAGCGGACAGAGGAGGGACCACAGATACGCAGTATTTT
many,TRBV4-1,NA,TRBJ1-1,CASSPVLGGTNTEAFF,TGCGCCAGCAGCCCGGTACTGGGGGGAACGAACACTGAAGCTTTCTTT
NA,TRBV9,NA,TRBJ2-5,CASRPTGGETQYF,TGTGCCAGCAGGCCGACAGGAGGAGAGACCCAGTACTTC
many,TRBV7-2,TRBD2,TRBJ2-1,CASSTGLAGGYNEQFF,TGTGCCAGCAGCACCGGACTAGCGGGGGGGTACAATGAGCAGTTCTTC
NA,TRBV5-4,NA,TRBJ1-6,CASRSGRNYNSPLHF,TGTGCCAGCAGGAGTGGACGGAATTATAATTCACCCCTCCACTTT
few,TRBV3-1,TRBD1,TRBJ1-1,CASSQGWDRVTEAFF,TGTGCCAGCAGCCAAGGGTGGGACAGGGTCACTGAAGCTTTCTTT
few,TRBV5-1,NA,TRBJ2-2,CASSSIYVRSFAGELFF,TGCGCCAGCAGCTCGATCTACGTCCGGTCTTTCGCCGGGGAGCTGTTTTTT
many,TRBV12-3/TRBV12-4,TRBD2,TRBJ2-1,CASSFEAGVVNEQFF,TGTGCCAGCAGTTTTGAAGCGGGAGTAGTCAATGAGCAGTTCTTC
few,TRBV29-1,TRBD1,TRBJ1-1,CSVEVPGTELEAFF,TGCAGCGTTGAAGTTCCCGGGACAGAGCTAGAAGCTTTCTTT
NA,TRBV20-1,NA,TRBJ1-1,CSAPVGGKGTEAFF,TGCAGTGCCCCCGTTGGGGGCAAGGGCACTGAAGCTTTCTTT
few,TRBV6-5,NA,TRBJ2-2,CASRQGRERVTGELFF,TGTGCCAGCAGGCAGGGGCGGGAGCGCGTCACCGGGGAGCTGTTTTTT
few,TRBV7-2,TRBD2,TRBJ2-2,CASSFGGGVDGELFF,TGTGCCAGCAGCTTCGGCGGGGGGGTGGACGGGGAGCTGTTTTTT
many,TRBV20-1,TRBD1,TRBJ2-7,CSVPGQPTNEQYF,TGCAGTGTCCCGGGACAGCCGACTAACGAGCAGTACTTC
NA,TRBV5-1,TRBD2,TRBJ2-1,CASKVAGEYNEQFF,TGCGCCAGCAAGGTAGCGGGAGAATACAATGAGCAGTTCTTC
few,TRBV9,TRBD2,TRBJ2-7,CASSAGQTSGRYEQYF,TGTGCCAGCAGCGCGGGCCAGACTAGCGGGAGGTACGAGCAGTACTTC
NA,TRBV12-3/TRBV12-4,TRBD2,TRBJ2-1,CASRTGTSGSIDEQFF,TGTGCCAGCAGAACTGGGACTAGCGGGAGTATCGATGAGCAGTTCTTC
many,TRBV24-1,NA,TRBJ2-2,CATTDFEAGELFF,TGTGCCACCACCGACTTTGAGGCCGGGGAGCTGTTTTTT
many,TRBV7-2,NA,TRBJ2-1,CASSLAPGRYNEQFF,TGTGCCAGCAGCTTAGCTCCCGGCAGGTACAATGAGCAGTTCTTC
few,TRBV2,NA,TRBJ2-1,CASRAGANNEQFF,TGTGCCAGCAGAGCCGGGGCGAACAATGAGCAGTTCTTC
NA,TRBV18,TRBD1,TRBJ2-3,CASSPKGQASTDTQYF,TGTGCCAGCTCACCTAAGGGACAGGCAAGCACAGATACGCAGTATTTT
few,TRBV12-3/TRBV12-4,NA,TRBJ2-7,CASSRSYYLSYEQYF,TGTGCCAGCAGTCGAAGCTACTACCTCTCCTACGAGCAGTACTTC
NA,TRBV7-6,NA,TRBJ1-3,CASSPQVTSGNTIYF,TGTGCCAGCAGCCCACAGGTTACCTCTGGAAACACCATATATTTT
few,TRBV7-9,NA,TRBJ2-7,CASSLGDTEQYF,TGTGCCAGCAGCCTTGGGGACACGGAGCAGTACTTC
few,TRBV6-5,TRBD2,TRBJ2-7,CASSYAGLAAYEQYF,TGTGCCAGCAGTTACGCAGGACTAGCGGCCTACGAGCAGTACTTC
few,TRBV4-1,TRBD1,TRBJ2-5,CASSRTGLETQYF,TGCGCCAGCAGCCGGACAGGGTTAGAGACCCAGTACTTC
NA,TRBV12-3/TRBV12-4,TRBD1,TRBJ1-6,CASSWTGANSPLHF,TGTGCCAGCAGTTGGACAGGGGCTAATTCACCCCTCCACTTT
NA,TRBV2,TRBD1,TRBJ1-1,CASNMGQGENTEAFF,TGTGCCAGCAACATGGGACAGGGGGAGAACACTGAAGCTTTCTTT
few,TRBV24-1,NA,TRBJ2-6,CATSDSRRSGANVLTF,TGTGCCACCAGTGATTCGAGGCGCTCTGGGGCCAACGTCCTGACTTTC
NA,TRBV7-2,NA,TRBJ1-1,CASKGDAAEAFF,TGTGCCAGCAAGGGAGACGCAGCTGAAGCTTTCTTT
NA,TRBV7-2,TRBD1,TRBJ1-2,CASSRLATGGYGYTF,TGTGCCAGCAGCCGTCTAGCTACAGGGGGCTATGGCTACACCTTC
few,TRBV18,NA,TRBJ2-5,CASSPGLSYQETQYF,TGTGCCAGCTCACCAGGACTGTCTTACCAAGAGACCCAGTACTTC
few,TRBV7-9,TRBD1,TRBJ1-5,CASSSQGASGPQHF,TGTGCCAGCAGCTCCCAGGGGGCGAGTGGGCCCCAGCATTTT
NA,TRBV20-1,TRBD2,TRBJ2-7,CSASFRTSGSGQYF,TGCAGTGCCAGTTTCAGGACTAGCGGGTCCGGGCAGTACTTC
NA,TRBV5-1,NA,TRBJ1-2,CASSLAGGLGYGYTF,TGCGCCAGCAGCTTGGCCGGGGGTTTGGGCTATGGCTACACCTTC
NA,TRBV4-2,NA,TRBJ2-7,CASSQERAGTSYEQYF,TGTGCCAGCAGCCAAGAAAGGGCAGGAACCTCCTACGAGCAGTACTTC
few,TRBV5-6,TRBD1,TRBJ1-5,CASSDWAGTGLDQPQHF,TGTGCCAGCAGCGACTGGGCCGGGACAGGGTTGGATCAGCCCCAGCATTTT
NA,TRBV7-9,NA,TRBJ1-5,CASSLGVETDLNQPQHF,TGTGCCAGCAGCTTAGGAGTCGAGACAGACCTAAATCAGCCCCAGCATTTT
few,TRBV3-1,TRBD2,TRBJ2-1,CACSDPGLAVNEQFF,TGTGCCTGCTCGGATCCGGGACTAGCGGTCAATGAGCAGTTCTTC
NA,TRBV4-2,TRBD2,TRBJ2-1,CASSQDGLAGGGEQFF,TGTGCCAGCAGCCAAGATGGCTTAGCGGGGGGAGGTGAGCAGTTCTTC
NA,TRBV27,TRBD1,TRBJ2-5,CASSRHPDRFGGSPETQYF,TGTGCCAGCAGCCGACACCCGGACAGGTTTGGGGGCTCTCCTGAGACCCAGTACTTC
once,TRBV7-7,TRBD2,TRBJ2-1,CASSLGAGEGEQFF,TGTGCTAGCAGCTTAGGGGCGGGAGAGGGTGAGCAGTTCTTC
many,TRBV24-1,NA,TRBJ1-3,CATSDSPGNTIYF,TGTGCCACCAGTGATTCCCCTGGAAACACCATATATTTT
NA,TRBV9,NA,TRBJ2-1,CASSVGGAGYNEQFF,TGTGCCAGCAGCGTAGGAGGGGCCGGTTACAATGAGCAGTTCTTC